These 4 T cell receptor beta chains were sequenced from one sample in a study of OX40 agonist ivuxolimab in advanced cancers. Using immunoSEQ multiplex PCR, the repertoire was profiled, and TCRdb retains in-frame clones only, with some absent. The table has over 95,000 clones, around 95% seen once. The material sequenced was CD4+ or CD8+ T cells sorted from blood, taken in a trial of the OX40 agonist ivuxolimab. These receptors were obtained from an adult with an advanced solid tumor such as melanoma, head and neck, liver or kidney cancer.

Points on this clone: Within the sample, other DNA sequences also encode this same CDR3. The chain combines TRBV21-1 with TRBJ2-1; the listed D gene, TRBD1, was not tested against the DNA. TRBV21-1 is assigned pseudogene status. The CDR3 is 16 amino acids. The CDR3 coding sequence is TGTGCCAGCAGCAAAGGTCGGGGCAGGGGGGTCAGTAAGCAGTTCTTC. Translation gives CASSKGRGRGVSKQFF.

The chain joins TRBV28 to TRBJ2-7; D remains unclear. The germline CDR1 and CDR2 sequences are MDHEN and SYDVKM. The CDR3 runs 15 residues. V lost 2 bases, J lost 1 base, and 12 bases lay in between. CDR3 residues: CASSLRELLSYEQYF. CDR3 coding DNA: TGTGCCAGCAGTTTAAGAGAATTATTATCCTACGAGCAGTACTTC.

V is TRBV4-2 and J is TRBJ1-1; tentative D call: TRBD1 (5 bases). Germline V gene data show CDR1 as LGHNA and CDR2 as YNFKEQ. This CDR3 has 15 amino acids. The germline V and J ends were trimmed by 4 bases and 1 base, with 13 bases remaining between them. The CDR3, as DNA: TGTGCCAGCAGCCTCCGGGGCCCGGGGAACACTGAAGCTTTCTTT. This encodes CASSLRGPGNTEAFF.

This chain joins TRBV4-2 and TRBJ2-7, with 9 bases aligning to TRBD2. The V segment lost 4 bases and the J segment 1 base; nucleotides outside the gene matches: 17. CDR1 is LGHNA, CDR2 YNFKEQ, per germline. This CDR3 has 19 amino acids. CDR3 protein: CASSLRLAEYEAPSYEQYF. The DNA for the CDR3 is TGTGCCAGCAGCCTTCGACTAGCGGAATACGAAGCCCCTTCCTACGAGCAGTACTTC.